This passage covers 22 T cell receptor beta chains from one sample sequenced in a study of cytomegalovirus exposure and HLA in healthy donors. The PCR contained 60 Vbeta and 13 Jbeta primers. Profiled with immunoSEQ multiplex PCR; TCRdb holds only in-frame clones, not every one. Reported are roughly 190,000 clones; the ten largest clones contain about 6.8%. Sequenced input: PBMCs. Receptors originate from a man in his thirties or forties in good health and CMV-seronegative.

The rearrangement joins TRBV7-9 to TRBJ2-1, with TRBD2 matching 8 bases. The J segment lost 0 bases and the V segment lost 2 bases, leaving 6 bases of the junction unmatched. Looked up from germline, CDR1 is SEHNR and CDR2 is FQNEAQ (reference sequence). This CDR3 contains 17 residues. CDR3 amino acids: CASSLRSGGFSYNEQFF. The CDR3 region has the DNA TGTGCCAGCAGCTTAAGAAGCGGGGGTTTCTCCTACAATGAGCAGTTCTTC.

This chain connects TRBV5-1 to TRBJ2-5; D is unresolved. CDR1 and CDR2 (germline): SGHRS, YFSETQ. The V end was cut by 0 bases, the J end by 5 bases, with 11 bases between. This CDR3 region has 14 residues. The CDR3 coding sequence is TGCGCCAGCAGCTTGGGACGGCCCGGGGAGACCCAGTACTTC. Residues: CASSLGRPGETQYF.

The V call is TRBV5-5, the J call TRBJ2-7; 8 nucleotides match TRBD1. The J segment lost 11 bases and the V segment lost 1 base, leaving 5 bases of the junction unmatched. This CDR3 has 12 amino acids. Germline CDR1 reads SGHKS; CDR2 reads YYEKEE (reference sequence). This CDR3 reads CASSLLPGQEYF. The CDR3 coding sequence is TGTGCCAGCAGCTTGTTACCGGGACAGGAGTACTTC.

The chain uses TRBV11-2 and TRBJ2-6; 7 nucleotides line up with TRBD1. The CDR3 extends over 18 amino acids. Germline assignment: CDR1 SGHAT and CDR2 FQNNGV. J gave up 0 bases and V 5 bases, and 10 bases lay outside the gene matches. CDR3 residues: CASSPARTGISGANVLTF. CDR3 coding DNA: TGTGCCAGCAGCCCCGCCAGGACAGGAATCTCTGGGGCCAACGTCCTGACTTTC.

CDR3 DNA: TGTGCCAGCAGTCCAACGCAGGGGACCCTCGGGGGCTACACCTTC. Amino acid sequence: CASSPTQGTLGGYTF. This chain links TRBV6-5 with TRBJ1-2; weak D call: TRBD1 (6 bases). Germline CDR1 and CDR2: MNHEY and SVGAGI. CDR3 length: 15 amino acids. V lost 5 bases and J 8 bases, leaving 21 bases between the germline ends.

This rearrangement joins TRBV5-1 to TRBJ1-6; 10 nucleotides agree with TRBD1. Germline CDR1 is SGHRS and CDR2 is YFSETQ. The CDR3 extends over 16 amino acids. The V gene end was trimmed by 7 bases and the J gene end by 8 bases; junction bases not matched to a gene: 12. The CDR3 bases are TGCGCCAGCCGTAGTATCGACAGGGGGCTAGATTCACCCCTCCACTTT. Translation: CASRSIDRGLDSPLHF.

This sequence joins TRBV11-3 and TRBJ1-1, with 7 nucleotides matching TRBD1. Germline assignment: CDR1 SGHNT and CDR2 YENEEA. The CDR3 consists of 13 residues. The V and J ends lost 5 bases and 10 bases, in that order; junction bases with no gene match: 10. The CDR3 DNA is TGTGCCAGCAGCCCAACCACAGGGGCAGGAGCTTTCTTT. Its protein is CASSPTTGAGAFF.

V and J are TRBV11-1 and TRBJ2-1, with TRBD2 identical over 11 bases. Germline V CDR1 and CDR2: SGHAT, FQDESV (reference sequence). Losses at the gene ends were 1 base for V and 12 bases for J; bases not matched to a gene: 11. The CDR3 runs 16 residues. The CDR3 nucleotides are TGTGCCAGCAGCTTAGGTATACTAGCGGGAGCTGTCGGGCAGTTCTTC. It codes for CASSLGILAGAVGQFF.

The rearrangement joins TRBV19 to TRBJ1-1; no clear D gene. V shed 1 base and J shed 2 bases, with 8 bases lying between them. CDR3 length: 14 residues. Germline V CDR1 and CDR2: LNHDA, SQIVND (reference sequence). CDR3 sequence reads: CASSIAQTNTEAFF. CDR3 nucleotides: TGTGCCAGTAGTATAGCACAGACCAACACTGAAGCTTTCTTT.

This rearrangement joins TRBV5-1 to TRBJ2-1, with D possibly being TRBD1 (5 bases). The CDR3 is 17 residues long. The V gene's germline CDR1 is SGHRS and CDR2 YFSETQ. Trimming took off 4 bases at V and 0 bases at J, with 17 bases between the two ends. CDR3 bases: TGCGCCAGCAGCGCCCTTACAGGATTGGGCTCCTACAATGAGCAGTTCTTC. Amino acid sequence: CASSALTGLGSYNEQFF.

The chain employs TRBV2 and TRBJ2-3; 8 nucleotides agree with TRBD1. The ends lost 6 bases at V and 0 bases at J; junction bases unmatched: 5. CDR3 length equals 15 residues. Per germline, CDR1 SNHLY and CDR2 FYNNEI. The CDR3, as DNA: TGTGCCAGCAGATACGACAGGGGAAGCACAGATACGCAGTATTTT. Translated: CASRYDRGSTDTQYF.

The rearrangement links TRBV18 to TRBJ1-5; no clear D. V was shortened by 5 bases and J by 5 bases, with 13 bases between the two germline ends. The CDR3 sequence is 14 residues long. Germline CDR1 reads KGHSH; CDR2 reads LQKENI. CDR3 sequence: CASSTRDGDQPQHF. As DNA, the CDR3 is TGTGCCAGCTCAACTCGCGACGGGGATCAGCCCCAGCATTTT.

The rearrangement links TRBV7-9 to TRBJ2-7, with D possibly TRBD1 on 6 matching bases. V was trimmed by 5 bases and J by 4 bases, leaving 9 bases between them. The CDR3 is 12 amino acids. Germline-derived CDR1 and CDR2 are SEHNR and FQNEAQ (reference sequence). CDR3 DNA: TGTGCCAGCAGCCATGACAGGTACGAGCAGTACTTC. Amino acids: CASSHDRYEQYF. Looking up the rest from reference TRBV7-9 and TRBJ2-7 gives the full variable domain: DTGVSQNPRHKITKRGQNVTFRCDPISEHNRLYWYRQTLGQGPEFLTYFQNEAQLEKSRLLSDRFSAERPKGSFSTLEIQRTEQGDSAMYLCASSHDRYEQYFGPGTRLTVT.

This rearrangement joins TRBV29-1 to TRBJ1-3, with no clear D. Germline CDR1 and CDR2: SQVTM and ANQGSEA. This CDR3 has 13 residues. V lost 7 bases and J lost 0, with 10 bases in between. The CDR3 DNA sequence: TGCAGCGCCGAGTATAGCTCTGGAAACACCATATATTTT. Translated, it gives CSAEYSSGNTIYF.

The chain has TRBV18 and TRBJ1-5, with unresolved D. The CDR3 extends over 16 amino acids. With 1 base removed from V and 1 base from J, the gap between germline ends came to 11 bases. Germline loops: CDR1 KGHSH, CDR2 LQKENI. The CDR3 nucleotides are TGTGCCAGCTCACCACTTCGGACGGGAAGCAATCAGCCCCAGCATTTT. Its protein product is CASSPLRTGSNQPQHF.

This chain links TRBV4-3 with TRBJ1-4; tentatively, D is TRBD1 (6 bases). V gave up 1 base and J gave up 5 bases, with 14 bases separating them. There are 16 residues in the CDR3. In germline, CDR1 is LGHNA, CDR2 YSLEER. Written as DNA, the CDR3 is TGCGCCAGCAGCCAAGGGGGTTTGGGGGCAAATGAAAAACTGTTTTTT. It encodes CASSQGGLGANEKLFF.

In DNA, the CDR3 is TGCGCCAGCAGCCAAGAAAGGAGTGGCCGAGTCTATGAGCAGTTCTTC. Its translation: CASSQERSGRVYEQFF. This chain connects TRBV4-1 to TRBJ2-1; no definite D call. Germline lookup yields CDR1 MGHRA and CDR2 YSYEKL. The CDR3 is made up of 16 amino acids. Trimming removed 0 bases from V and 8 bases from J, with 17 bases in between.

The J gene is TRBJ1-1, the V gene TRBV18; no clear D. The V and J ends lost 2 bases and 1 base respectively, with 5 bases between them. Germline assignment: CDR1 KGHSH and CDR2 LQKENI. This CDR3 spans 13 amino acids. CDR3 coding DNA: TGTGCCAGCTCACCATCAGGGAACACTGAAGCTTTCTTT. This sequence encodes CASSPSGNTEAFF.

In DNA, the CDR3 is TGTGCCAGCCGGGACAGGGAGATAACCGGGGAGCTGTTTTTT. Translation gives CASRDREITGELFF. The genes are TRBV2 and TRBJ2-2, with 9 bases matching TRBD1. Trimming at V came to 8 bases and at J to 5 bases, leaving 6 bases not matched to a gene. CDR3 length: 14 amino acids. Germline V CDR1 and CDR2: SNHLY, FYNNEI.

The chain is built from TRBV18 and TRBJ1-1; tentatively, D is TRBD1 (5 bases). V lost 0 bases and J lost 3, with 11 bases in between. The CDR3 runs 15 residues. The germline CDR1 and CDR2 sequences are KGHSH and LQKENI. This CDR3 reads CASSPPMGQDTEAFF. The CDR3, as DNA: TGTGCCAGCTCACCACCTATGGGGCAGGACACTGAAGCTTTCTTT.

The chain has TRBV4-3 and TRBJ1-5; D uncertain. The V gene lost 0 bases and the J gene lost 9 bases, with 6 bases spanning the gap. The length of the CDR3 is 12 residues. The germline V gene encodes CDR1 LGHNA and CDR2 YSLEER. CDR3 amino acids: CASSQDRGPQHF. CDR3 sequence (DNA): TGCGCCAGCAGCCAAGATCGGGGGCCCCAGCATTTT.

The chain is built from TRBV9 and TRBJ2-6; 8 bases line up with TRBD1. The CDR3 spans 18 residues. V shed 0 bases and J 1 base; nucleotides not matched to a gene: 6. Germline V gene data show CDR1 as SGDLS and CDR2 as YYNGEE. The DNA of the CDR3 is TGTGCCAGCAGCGTAGACGACAGGGGAGGTTCTGGGGCCAACGTCCTGACTTTC. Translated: CASSVDDRGGSGANVLTF.